This T cell receptor (beta chain) was sequenced for a study of blood T cell repertoires in COVID-19. Study summary: T cells, B-cell-depleted T cells, or PBMCs supplied cDNA or gDNA.

TCRdb's table, derived via immunoSEQ multiplex PCR, lists solely in-frame clones and lacks some. The table includes more than 150,000 clones, roughly four fifths detected once. This CDR3 comprises 15 residues. Per germline, CDR1 SGDLS and CDR2 YYNGEE. J gave up 4 bases and V 3 bases, and 4 bases lay outside the gene matches. V is TRBV9 and J is TRBJ2-4; 10 bases line up with TRBD2. The clonotype comes from a woman in her thirties or forties with acute or convalescent COVID-19. The material sequenced was peripheral blood. The CDR3 nucleotides are TGTGCCAGCAGCGGCAGACTAGCGGGTAAAAACATTCAGTACTTC. Translation: CASSGRLAGKNIQYF.